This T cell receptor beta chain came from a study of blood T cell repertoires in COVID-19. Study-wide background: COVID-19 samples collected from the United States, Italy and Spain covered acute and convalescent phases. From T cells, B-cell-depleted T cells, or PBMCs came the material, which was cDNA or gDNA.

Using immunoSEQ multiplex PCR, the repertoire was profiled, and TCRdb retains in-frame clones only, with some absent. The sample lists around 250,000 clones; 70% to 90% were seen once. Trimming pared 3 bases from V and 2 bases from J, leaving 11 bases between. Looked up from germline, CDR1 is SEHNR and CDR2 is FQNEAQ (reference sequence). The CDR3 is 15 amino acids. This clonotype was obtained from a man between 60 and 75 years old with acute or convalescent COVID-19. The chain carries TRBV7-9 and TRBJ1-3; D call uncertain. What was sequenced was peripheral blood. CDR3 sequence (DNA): TGTGCCAGCAGCTTTGCAGGCCCCACTGGAAACACCATATATTTT. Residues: CASSFAGPTGNTIYF.